This T cell receptor (beta chain) derives from a study of T cell changes during pregnancy in multiple sclerosis. CDR3 size: 13 residues. Looked up from germline, CDR1 is MNHNY and CDR2 is SVGAGI (reference sequence). V was clipped by 10 bases and J by 4 bases; unmatched bases: 7. Sequencing was performed with immunoSEQ multiplex PCR; in TCRdb, only in-frame clones are kept and a portion is missing. The sample has about 32,000 clones, 89% seen once. The material sequenced was CD8+ T cells from peripheral blood mononuclear cells, taken in the second trimester of pregnancy. The receptor was isolated from a female donor with multiple sclerosis, enrolled in a pregnancy study. This sequence joins TRBV6-6 and TRBJ2-1; 7 bases fit TRBD1. The CDR3 loop reads CAISQDRYNEQFF. CDR3 nucleotides: TGTGCCATCTCCCAGGACAGGTACAATGAGCAGTTCTTC.